The rows below give T cell receptor beta chains drawn from one sample of a study of cytomegalovirus exposure and HLA in healthy donors. Only in-frame clones appear in the TCRdb table, and some are missing; sequencing was by immunoSEQ multiplex PCR. Among more than 90,000 clones listed, 55% to 75% were seen once. Sequenced: PBMCs. These receptors all come from a man aged 45-65 years in good health and CMV-seronegative. CDR3s include the opening cysteine and the closing phenylalanine or tryptophan.

v_gene: TRBV5-1; j_gene: TRBJ1-6; CDR3aa: CASSPQQSSYNSPLHF
v_gene: TRBV4-2; j_gene: TRBJ2-5; CDR3aa: CASSLLGAGGQETQYF
v_gene: TRBV6-6; j_gene: TRBJ2-3; CDR3aa: CASSDRSDTQYF
v_gene: TRBV27; j_gene: TRBJ2-3; CDR3aa: CASRSLRDRYTDTQYF
v_gene: TRBV5-1; j_gene: TRBJ2-1; CDR3aa: CASSFQQGAYNEQFF
v_gene: TRBV4-2; j_gene: TRBJ1-5; CDR3aa: CASSQRTGRNQPQHF
v_gene: TRBV30; j_gene: TRBJ1-6; CDR3aa: CAWSGTGLSYNSPLHF
v_gene: TRBV29-1; j_gene: TRBJ2-5; CDR3aa: CSADSRQETQYF
v_gene: TRBV6-5; j_gene: TRBJ1-1; CDR3aa: CASSAGAIGTEAFF
v_gene: TRBV29-1; j_gene: TRBJ2-2; CDR3aa: CSVSSGEDGELFF
v_gene: TRBV15; j_gene: TRBJ1-6; CDR3aa: CATSREIPGQGNSPLHF
v_gene: TRBV29-1; j_gene: TRBJ2-1; CDR3aa: CSVDRTTYNEQFF
v_gene: TRBV9; j_gene: TRBJ2-6; CDR3aa: CASSSTGFISGANVLTF
v_gene: TRBV30; j_gene: TRBJ2-3; CDR3aa: CAWSPGLARSTDTQYF
v_gene: TRBV9; j_gene: TRBJ2-2; CDR3aa: CASSVGLAGRGTGELFF
v_gene: TRBV30; j_gene: TRBJ1-6; CDR3aa: CAWGTGESYNSPLHF
v_gene: TRBV7-2; j_gene: TRBJ1-4; CDR3aa: CASSFRGQGEKLFF
v_gene: TRBV5-1; j_gene: TRBJ1-2; CDR3aa: CASSGVGGGYTF
v_gene: TRBV9; j_gene: TRBJ2-3; CDR3aa: CASSVTSAQTQYF
v_gene: TRBV28; j_gene: TRBJ2-2; CDR3aa: CASREAGGTGELFF
v_gene: TRBV11-2; j_gene: TRBJ2-2; CDR3aa: CASSRTSGGTYTGELFF
v_gene: TRBV19; j_gene: TRBJ2-5; CDR3aa: CASSIRQQETQYF
v_gene: TRBV6-6; j_gene: TRBJ2-5; CDR3aa: CATRRGLQETQYF
v_gene: TRBV5-1; j_gene: TRBJ1-1; CDR3aa: CASSFSPDTEAFF
v_gene: TRBV7-9; j_gene: TRBJ2-7; CDR3aa: CASSLGPSLGPGPSYEQYF
v_gene: TRBV28; j_gene: TRBJ1-2; CDR3aa: CASSHPQDRQVHGYTF
v_gene: TRBV10-3; j_gene: TRBJ1-5; CDR3aa: CAISDPDGQPQHF
v_gene: TRBV2; j_gene: TRBJ2-3; CDR3aa: CASSQDRAAGNTQYF
v_gene: TRBV5-1; j_gene: TRBJ1-6; CDR3aa: CASSLEQGESPLHF
v_gene: TRBV5-4; j_gene: TRBJ2-5; CDR3aa: CASSLAPAGGLETQYF